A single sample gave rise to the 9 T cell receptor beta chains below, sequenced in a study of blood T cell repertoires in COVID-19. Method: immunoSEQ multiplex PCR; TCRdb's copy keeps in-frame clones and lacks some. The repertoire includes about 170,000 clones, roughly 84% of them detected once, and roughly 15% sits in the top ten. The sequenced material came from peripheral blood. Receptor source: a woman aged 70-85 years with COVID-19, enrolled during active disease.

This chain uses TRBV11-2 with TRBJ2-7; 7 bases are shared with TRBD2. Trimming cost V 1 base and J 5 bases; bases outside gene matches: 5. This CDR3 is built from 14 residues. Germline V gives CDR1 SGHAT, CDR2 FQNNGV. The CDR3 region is CASSLVGGGDEQYF. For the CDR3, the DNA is TGTGCCAGCAGCTTAGTCGGGGGAGGGGACGAGCAGTACTTC.

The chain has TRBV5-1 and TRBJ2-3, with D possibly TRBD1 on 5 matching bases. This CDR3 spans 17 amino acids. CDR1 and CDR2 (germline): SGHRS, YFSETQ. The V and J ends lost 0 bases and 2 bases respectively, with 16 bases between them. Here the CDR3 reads CASSLGAGAATTDTQYF. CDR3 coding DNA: TGCGCCAGCAGCTTGGGGGCTGGGGCGGCAACCACAGATACGCAGTATTTT.

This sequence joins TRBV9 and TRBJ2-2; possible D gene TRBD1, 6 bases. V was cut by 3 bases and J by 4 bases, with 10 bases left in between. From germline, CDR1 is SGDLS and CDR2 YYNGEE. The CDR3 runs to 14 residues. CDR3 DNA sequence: TGTGCCAGCAGCGGCCAGGGGCCCACCGGGGAGCTGTTTTTT. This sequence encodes CASSGQGPTGELFF.

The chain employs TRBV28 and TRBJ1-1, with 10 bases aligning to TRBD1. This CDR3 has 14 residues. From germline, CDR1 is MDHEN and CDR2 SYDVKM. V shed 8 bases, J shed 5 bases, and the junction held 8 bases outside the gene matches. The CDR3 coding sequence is TGTGCCAGCCCTCCCCGGACAGGGGGGACTGAAGCTTTCTTT. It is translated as CASPPRTGGTEAFF.

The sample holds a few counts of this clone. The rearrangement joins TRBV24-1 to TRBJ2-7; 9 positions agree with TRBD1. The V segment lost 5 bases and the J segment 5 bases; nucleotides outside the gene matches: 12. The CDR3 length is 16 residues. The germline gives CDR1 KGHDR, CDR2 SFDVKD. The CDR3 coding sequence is TGTGCCACCAGTGGAAGGGAGGACAGGGGAGACCACGAGCAGTACTTC. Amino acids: CATSGREDRGDHEQYF.

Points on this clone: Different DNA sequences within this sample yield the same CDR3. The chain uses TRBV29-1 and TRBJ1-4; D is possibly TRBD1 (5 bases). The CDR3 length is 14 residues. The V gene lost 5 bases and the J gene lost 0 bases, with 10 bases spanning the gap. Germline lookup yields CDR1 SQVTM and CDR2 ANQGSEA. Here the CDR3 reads CSVRTPATNEKLFF. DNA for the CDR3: TGCAGCGTTAGGACACCAGCAACTAATGAAAAACTGTTTTTT.

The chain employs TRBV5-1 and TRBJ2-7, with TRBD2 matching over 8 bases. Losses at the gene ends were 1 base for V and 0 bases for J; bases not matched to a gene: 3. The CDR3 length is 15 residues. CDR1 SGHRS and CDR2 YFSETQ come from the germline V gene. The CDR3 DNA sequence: TGCGCCAGCAGCTTGCTTAGCGGGACCTCCTACGAGCAGTACTTC. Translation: CASSLLSGTSYEQYF.

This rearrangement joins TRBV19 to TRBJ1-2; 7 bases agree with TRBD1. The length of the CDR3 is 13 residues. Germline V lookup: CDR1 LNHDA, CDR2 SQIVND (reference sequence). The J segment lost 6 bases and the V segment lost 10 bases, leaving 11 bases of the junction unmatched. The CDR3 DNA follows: TGTGCCACTAAGACAGGGCCACTGGATGGCTACACCTTC. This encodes CATKTGPLDGYTF. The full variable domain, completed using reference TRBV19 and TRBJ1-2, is DGGITQSPKYLFRKEGQNVTLSCEQNLNHDAMYWYRQDPGQGLRLIYYSQIVNDFQKGDIAEGYSVSREKKESFPLTVTSAQKNPTAFYLCATKTGPLDGYTFGSGTRLTVV.

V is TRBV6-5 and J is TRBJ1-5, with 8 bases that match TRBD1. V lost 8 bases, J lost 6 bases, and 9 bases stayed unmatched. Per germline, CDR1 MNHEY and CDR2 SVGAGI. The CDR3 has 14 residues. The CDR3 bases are TGTGCCAGCCTTGGGACAGGTGGCGGTCAGCCCCAGCATTTT. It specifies CASLGTGGGQPQHF.